These 4 T cell receptor beta chains were all obtained from the same sample, sequenced in a study of cytomegalovirus exposure and HLA in healthy donors listed by TCRdb under 2017. Libraries were prepared through the immunoSEQ multiplex PCR assay. TCRdb took this table from immuneACCESS and kept in-frame rearrangements with V and J called. Such tables lack part of the clones; where checked against another copy, unresolved V genes explain under half of the gap, and the rest is unexplained. The sample contains roughly 150,000 clones, about 88% of them found a single time. Almost 3% of the sample is held by the ten biggest clonotypes. Sequencing input: PBMCs. These TCRs come from a man aged 18 to 30 in good health and CMV-seronegative.

The rearrangement links TRBV25-1 to TRBJ2-7; 7 positions match TRBD1. Germline V gene lookup returns CDR1 MGHDK and CDR2 SYGVNS. This CDR3 contains 11 residues. V was pared by 6 bases and J by 7 bases, with 3 bases of the junction left unmatched. This CDR3 reads CASRRTGEQYF. The CDR3 DNA follows: TGTGCCAGCAGACGGACAGGTGAGCAGTACTTC.

This clone appeared a single time. Here the CDR3 reads CASSPYGQRYNEKLFF. CDR3 sequence (DNA): TGTGCCAGCAGCCCCTACGGACAGAGGTATAATGAAAAACTGTTTTTT. V usage is TRBV14 and J usage is TRBJ1-4, with D possibly TRBD1 on 6 matching bases. V shed 4 bases and J shed 4 bases, with 16 bases lying between them. Per the germline V gene, CDR1 is SGHDN and CDR2 is FVKESK. The CDR3 loop spans 16 amino acids.

J is TRBJ1-1 and V is TRBV4-1; 8 bases are a match to TRBD1. Per germline, CDR1 MGHRA and CDR2 YSYEKL. V lost 0 bases to trimming and J lost 3 bases; unmatched junction nucleotides: 12. CDR3 length: 18 residues. The CDR3 DNA reads as TGCGCCAGCAGCCAAGATAGGTATAGGACAGGGAGGGACACTGAAGCTTTCTTT. It specifies CASSQDRYRTGRDTEAFF.

This chain links TRBV5-8 with TRBJ1-2; no reliable D call. The CDR3 is 12 amino acids. The ends were cut back, 0 bases at V and 4 bases at J, with 4 bases in the middle. Germline loops: CDR1 SGHTS, CDR2 YDEGEE. CDR3 sequence reads: CASSLGGYGYTF. CDR3 DNA sequence: TGTGCCAGCAGCTTGGGAGGCTATGGCTACACCTTC.